The clone carrying this TCR beta chain was counted at least ten times. Its antigen remains unidentified. These data are taken from a study of Graves' ophthalmopathy and Graves' hyperthyroidism. Points from the study as a whole: Ophthalmopathy could be told apart from stable hyperthyroidism by a 13-signature model (roughly 90% sensitivity, approximately 76% specificity).

CDR3 length equals 12 residues. Between the trimmed V and J ends, which lost 0 bases and 7 bases, there was a span of 6 bases. Germline CDR1 and CDR2: MRHNA and SNTAGT. RNA transcripts provided the template for amplifying TCR beta CDR3 regions. First-round RT-PCR with HTBI primers preceded a second-round multiplex PCR. TCRdb reprocessed the multiplex PCR reads with MiXCR, giving one entry per CDR3 protein. The table shows about 220,000 distinct CDR3 sequences, with about 22% occurring only once. The TCR sequence derives from a woman aged 45-65 years with Graves' ophthalmopathy. The chain employs TRBV6-4 and TRBJ1-1, with no clear D. Source material: peripheral blood. CDR3 region: CASSDSYGEAFF. CDR3 bases: TGTGCCAGCAGTGACTCGTACGGTGAAGCTTTCTTT.